A single sample gave rise to the 17 T cell receptor beta chains below, sequenced in a study of a mutant IDH1 vaccine in newly diagnosed glioma. Some clones are missing from TCRdb's copy, which holds only in-frame ones; the method was immunoSEQ multiplex PCR. The table includes 120,000 or so clones, around 80% detected once. The antigens of these receptors remain unknown. Time point given: week 11, during vaccination. Topical imiquimod was applied with each vaccine dose, which held 300 ug of mutant IDH1 20-mer peptide. Sequences were derived from PBMCs, sampled from a glioma patient whose treatment included an IDH1 peptide vaccine. Source of these receptors: a man aged 40-49 years with glioma.

On this clone itself: Other nucleotide sequences in the sample specify the same CDR3. The chain has TRBV11-2 and TRBJ2-3; D gene uncertain. The V end was cut by 5 bases, the J end by 3 bases, with 3 bases between. CDR3 length: 11 amino acids. Germline CDR1 and CDR2: SGHAT and FQNNGV. The CDR3 coding sequence is TGTGCCAGCAGCCTTACAGATACGCAGTATTTT. This codes for CASSLTDTQYF.

This clone was seen only a few times. This chain links TRBV5-6 with TRBJ1-6; D ambiguous. The germline gives CDR1 SGHDT, CDR2 YYEEEE. The CDR3 spans 14 residues. Trimming cost V 0 bases and J 6 bases, with 7 bases left between them. This chain's CDR3 is CASSLGVSNSPLHF. The DNA of the CDR3 is TGTGCCAGCAGCTTGGGCGTCAGTAATTCACCCCTCCACTTT.

The gene calls are TRBV29-1 and TRBJ2-1; D tentatively reads TRBD1 or TRBD2 (5 bases each). In germline, CDR1 is SQVTM, CDR2 ANQGSEA. This CDR3 is 15 amino acids long. The V end lost 8 bases, the J end lost 2 bases, and 19 bases lay between the germline ends. CDR3 in DNA: TGCAGCCTGACCCGGTGGGACCTGGCCTACAATGAGCAGTTCTTC. Protein: CSLTRWDLAYNEQFF.

CDR3 region: CASSLGGRRGGSFSYEQYF. CDR3 DNA: TGTGCCAGCAGCTTAGGCGGCCGAAGGGGCGGGAGTTTCTCCTACGAGCAGTACTTC. The chain combines TRBV7-9 with TRBJ2-7; 7 bases match TRBD2. This CDR3 spans 19 amino acids. The V and J ends lost 1 base and 0 bases, in that order; junction bases with no gene match: 15. CDR1 and CDR2 from the germline V gene are SEHNR and FQNEAQ (reference sequence).

This clone was seen a few times. The chain employs TRBV19 and TRBJ1-1; D possibly corresponds to TRBD1 (6 bases). Trimming took off 0 bases at V and 3 bases at J, with 17 bases between the two ends. CDR1 and CDR2 (germline): LNHDA, SQIVND (reference sequence). The length of the CDR3 is 17 residues. The CDR3 here is CASSIEFGQRVDTEAFF. The DNA of the CDR3 is TGTGCCAGTAGTATAGAATTCGGACAGCGCGTGGACACTGAAGCTTTCTTT.

CDR3 sequence (DNA): TGTGCCAGCAGTACAGTAGCGGGAGGGATCTCCTACGAGCAGTACTTC. This codes for CASSTVAGGISYEQYF. The chain joins TRBV6-6 to TRBJ2-7; 11 bases are a match to TRBD2. Germline trimming cut 5 bases from V and 0 bases from J; bases unmatched to any gene: 6. The CDR3 is 16 residues long. The V gene's germline CDR1 is MNHNY and CDR2 SVGAGI (reference sequence).

This clone was counted a single time. The chain links TRBV28 to TRBJ2-7, with TRBD1 as a possible D gene (6 bases). This CDR3 has 11 residues. Germline V gene lookup returns CDR1 MDHEN and CDR2 SYDVKM. The chain's CDR3 is CVIRGNYEQYF. CDR3 in DNA: TGTGTCATCAGGGGTAACTACGAGCAGTACTTC.

V usage is TRBV12-5 and J usage is TRBJ1-1, with TRBD1 matching 8 bases. Per the germline V gene, CDR1 is LGHNT and CDR2 is FRNRAP. The CDR3 has 12 amino acids. J was trimmed by 11 bases and V by 7 bases; bases with no gene match: 9. DNA for the CDR3: TGTGCTAGTGTTCTCGACAGGGGAGGGGCTTTCTTT. Translated, it gives CASVLDRGGAFF.

The rearrangement uses TRBV6-5 and TRBJ2-5, with D unresolved. The closer fit of TRBJ2-7 to the DNA end suggests the J call may be wrong. CDR3 length: 15 amino acids. CDR1 MNHEY and CDR2 SVGAGI come from the germline V gene. The CDR3 region has the DNA TGTGCCAGCAGTTACTCAGTGGGTTCTCTCTACGAGCAGTACTTC. This sequence encodes CASSYSVGSLYEQYF.

This clone was detected once. The chain has TRBV5-6 and TRBJ2-7, with 7 bases aligning to TRBD2. Trimming at V came to 3 bases and at J to 2 bases, leaving 5 bases not matched to a gene. The length of the CDR3 is 14 residues. Germline CDR1 and CDR2: SGHDT and YYEEEE. The CDR3 protein is CASSSTAGAYEQYF. The DNA for the CDR3 is TGTGCCAGCAGCTCGACGGCGGGGGCCTACGAGCAGTACTTC.

The chain has TRBV7-8 and TRBJ2-7, with D possibly matching TRBD1 (5 bases). Germline V gene lookup returns CDR1 SGHVS and CDR2 FQNEAQ. V was shortened by 5 bases and J by 3 bases, with 20 bases between the two germline ends. This CDR3 is 16 amino acids long. The CDR3 DNA sequence: TGTGCCAGCAGCCAGAGAGGTTCAGGGTCCCGCTACGAGCAGTACTTC. The encoded protein is CASSQRGSGSRYEQYF.

The chain uses TRBV30 and TRBJ1-4; D ambiguous. This CDR3 spans 11 amino acids. The germline V gene has CDR1 GTSNPN and CDR2 SVGIG (reference sequence). Trimming took 5 bases from V and 4 from J, leaving 5 bases between them. CDR3 region: CAWGRNEKLFF. Here the CDR3 DNA reads TGTGCCTGGGGGCGTAATGAAAAACTGTTTTTT.

The rearrangement uses TRBV4-3 and TRBJ2-7; D gene ambiguous. The CDR3 runs to 16 residues. Germline CDR1 reads LGHNA; CDR2 reads YSLEER. With 4 bases removed from V and 2 bases from J, the gap between germline ends came to 18 bases. This chain's CDR3 is CASSPRLEDPTYEQYF. As DNA, the CDR3 is TGCGCCAGCAGCCCACGTTTAGAGGATCCGACCTACGAGCAGTACTTC.

The V call is TRBV7-3, the J call TRBJ2-7, with TRBD1 matching 7 bases. Germline assignment: CDR1 SGHTA and CDR2 FQGTGA. V lost 0 bases to trimming and J lost 5 bases; unmatched junction nucleotides: 4. The CDR3 runs 14 residues. In DNA form, the CDR3 reads TGTGCCAGCAGCTTAACAGGGGGCGTCGACGAGCAGTACTTC. Amino acids: CASSLTGGVDEQYF.

The V gene is TRBV5-4, the J gene TRBJ2-5, with 11 bases that match TRBD1. The CDR3 has 15 amino acids. Germline V CDR1 and CDR2: SGHNT, YYREEE (reference sequence). The ends lost 5 bases at V and 5 bases at J; junction bases unmatched: 8. CDR3 sequence: CASSPWTGGWETQYF. CDR3 DNA: TGTGCCAGCAGTCCCTGGACAGGGGGCTGGGAGACCCAGTACTTC.

This clone was detected a few times. The V gene is TRBV5-1, the J gene TRBJ2-7; 13 nucleotides agree with TRBD2. Trimming removed 5 bases from V and 5 bases from J; junction bases left unmatched: 4. The CDR3 runs to 14 residues. CDR1 and CDR2 from the germline V gene are SGHRS and YFSETQ. DNA for the CDR3: TGCGCCAGCAGTCCCGGGACTAGCGGGGACGAGCAGTACTTC. Protein: CASSPGTSGDEQYF. Full variable domain (outside the CDR3, taken from reference TRBV5-1 and TRBJ2-7): KAGVTQTPRYLIKTRGQQVTLSCSPISGHRSVSWYQQTPGQGLQFLFEYFSETQRNKGNFPGRFSGRQFSNSRSEMNVSTLELGDSALYLCASSPGTSGDEQYFGPGTRLTVT.

The chain combines TRBV5-1 with TRBJ1-4; TRBD1 agrees at 8 bases. CDR1 SGHRS and CDR2 YFSETQ come from the germline V gene. This CDR3 has 14 residues. J lost 7 bases, V lost 7 bases, and 9 bases had no gene match. The CDR3 sequence is CASRLRTGTEKLFF. For the CDR3, the DNA is TGCGCCAGCCGGCTCCGGACAGGGACTGAAAAACTGTTTTTT.